The clone carrying this T cell receptor beta chain has at least ten counts. As yet, its antigen is unknown. With template switching, a universal primer site was added, and the cDNA carried unique molecular identifiers. TCRdb redid the calling of the 5' RACE reads with MiXCR, one entry per CDR3 protein. Altogether 1.5 million to 2 million distinct CDR3 sequences are present, less than 40% being singletons, with the ten largest covering around 0.3%. This CDR3 comprises 15 residues. J gave up 4 bases and V 4 bases, and 10 bases lay outside the gene matches. Germline V gene sequence: CDR1 SGHRS, CDR2 YFSETQ. This sample is drawn from a study of identical twins. Overall study results and limits: Models came in too low on out-of-frame TCR alpha sharing in monozygotic twins.

This chain uses TRBV5-1 with TRBJ1-2; 7 nucleotides match TRBD1. The TCR originated in a newborn girl in good health. Sequenced input: cord blood. This chain's CDR3 is CASSQRQGAGYGYTF. The CDR3 DNA is TGCGCCAGCAGCCAGAGACAGGGTGCCGGCTATGGCTACACCTTC.